The 21 T cell receptor beta chains reported below all come from one sample, sequenced in a study of response to subunit inactivated influenza vaccine. TCRdb passed the RT-PCR reads through MiXCR, listing each CDR3 protein once. The repertoire holds under 850,000 distinct CDR3 sequences, with approximately 17% as singletons. The material sequenced was PBMCs from blood, taken about 5 days after vaccination. Receptor source: a man aged 50-59 years who received an inactivated influenza vaccine.

The chain recombines TRBV20-1 with TRBJ1-4; tentatively, D is TRBD1 (5 bases). V was clipped by 6 bases and J by 8 bases, with 16 bases between them. Per germline, CDR1 DFQATT and CDR2 SNEGSKA (reference sequence). This CDR3 has 13 amino acids. The DNA of the CDR3 is TGCAGTGCCTCGACAGCCGGACGCGAAAAACTGTTTTTT. As protein: CSASTAGREKLFF.

The V and J genes are TRBV24-1 and TRBJ2-1; 9 nucleotides agree with TRBD1. Germline trimming cut 4 bases from V and 7 bases from J; bases unmatched to any gene: 7. The CDR3 consists of 15 residues. Germline V gene data show CDR1 as KGHDR and CDR2 as SFDVKD. CDR3: CATSEPGQGVNEQFF. In DNA, the CDR3 is TGTGCCACCAGTGAACCGGGACAGGGTGTGAATGAGCAGTTCTTC.

The gene calls are TRBV28 and TRBJ2-1, with 9 bases lining up with TRBD1. The junction had 12 bases not matched to a gene; V was cut back by 6 bases and J by 9 bases. Germline-derived CDR1 and CDR2 are MDHEN and SYDVKM. The CDR3 is 15 amino acids. CDR3 loop: CASSTQGAGISEQFF. The CDR3 DNA follows: TGTGCCAGCAGCACACAGGGGGCGGGTATCAGTGAGCAGTTCTTC.

The chain joins TRBV14 to TRBJ2-1, with 8 nucleotides matching TRBD1. V lost 8 bases and J lost 2; bases outside the gene matches: 8. Per germline, CDR1 SGHDN and CDR2 FVKESK. The CDR3 extends over 15 amino acids. CDR3 coding DNA: TGTGCCAGCGCCGTGGCAGGGGGCGCCTACAATGAGCAGTTCTTC. Amino acid sequence: CASAVAGGAYNEQFF.

This clonotype was seen at least ten times. The chain is built from TRBV12-3 or TRBV12-4 and TRBJ1-2; 7 bases are a match to TRBD1. The CDR3 extends over 14 amino acids. Trimming cost V 0 bases and J 4 bases; bases outside gene matches: 2. DNA for the CDR3: TGTGCCAGCAGTTTAGCGGACAGGTCCTATGGCTACACCTTC. Encoded protein: CASSLADRSYGYTF.

This clonotype appeared many times. CDR3 amino acids: CSARRGYEQYF. The DNA of the CDR3 is TGCAGTGCTAGGCGGGGATACGAGCAGTACTTC. This chain uses TRBV20-1 with TRBJ2-7; perhaps TRBD2 as D (6 bases). V dropped 3 bases and J dropped 4 bases, with 7 bases sitting between them. The CDR3 runs 11 residues. Germline CDR1 DFQATT, CDR2 SNEGSKA (reference sequence).

This chain connects TRBV15 to TRBJ2-7; TRBD1 matches at 8 bases. V lost 5 bases to trimming and J lost 3 bases; unmatched junction nucleotides: 9. The CDR3 has 15 residues. Germline assignment: CDR1 LNHNV and CDR2 YYDKDF (reference sequence). The CDR3 region has the DNA TGTGCCACCAGCGTCCGGGACAGGTCCTTCTACGAGCAGTACTTC. Amino acid sequence: CATSVRDRSFYEQYF.

The table lists this clonotype with a few counts. V and J are TRBV7-9 and TRBJ2-2; no clear D gene. V gave up 2 bases and J gave up 1 base, with 11 bases separating them. Germline V gene sequence: CDR1 SEHNR, CDR2 FQNEAQ (reference sequence). This CDR3 comprises 16 residues. The CDR3 reads CASSLRMAENTGELFF. The CDR3 coding sequence is TGTGCCAGCAGCTTAAGGATGGCTGAGAACACCGGGGAGCTGTTTTTT. The variable domain in full, with the rest retrieved from reference TRBV7-9 and TRBJ2-2, is DTGVSQNPRHKITKRGQNVTFRCDPISEHNRLYWYRQTLGQGPEFLTYFQNEAQLEKSRLLSDRFSAERPKGSFSTLEIQRTEQGDSAMYLCASSLRMAENTGELFFGEGSRLTVL.

This rearrangement joins TRBV20-1 to TRBJ1-5; D is ambiguous. Germline CDR1 reads DFQATT; CDR2 reads SNEGSKA (reference sequence). This CDR3 region has 11 residues. The ends were cut back, 5 bases at V and 5 bases at J, with 7 bases in the middle. DNA for the CDR3: TGCAGTGCTGGTGGCGATCAGCCCCAGCATTTT. It specifies CSAGGDQPQHF.

V gene TRBV4-3 combines with J gene TRBJ2-7, with 11 bases lining up with TRBD1. CDR3 length: 16 residues. Germline loops: CDR1 LGHNA, CDR2 YSLEER. The trim removed 6 bases at V and 3 bases at J, leaving 10 bases unmatched. The CDR3 bases are TGCGCCAGCAGTCCCGGGACAGGGGGGTTATACTACGAGCAGTACTTC. As protein: CASSPGTGGLYYEQYF.

The chain joins TRBV7-2 to TRBJ2-3; perhaps TRBD2 as D (5 bases). Looked up from germline, CDR1 is SGHTA and CDR2 is FQGNSA. V lost 3 bases and J 5 bases, leaving 12 bases between the germline ends. The CDR3 runs 14 residues. CDR3 sequence reads: CASSLLLARDTQYF. The DNA of the CDR3 is TGTGCCAGCAGCTTGTTGCTAGCCCGAGATACGCAGTATTTT.

This clonotype has more than one count but fewer than ten. The chain joins TRBV5-4 to TRBJ2-7; possible D gene TRBD1, 6 bases. Trimming removed 3 bases at V and 6 bases at J, with 16 bases between. The CDR3 is 14 amino acids. Germline CDR1 reads SGHNT; CDR2 reads YYREEE (reference sequence). DNA for the CDR3: TGTGCCAGCAGCTCCCCAGGGGCGAGGGGCGAGCAGTACTTC. Its protein product is CASSSPGARGEQYF. Based on the CDR3 plus reference TRBV5-4 and TRBJ2-7, the full variable domain is ETGVTQSPTHLIKTRGQQVTLRCSSQSGHNTVSWYQQALGQGPQFIFQYYREEENGRGNFPPRFSGLQFPNYSSELNVNALELDDSALYLCASSSPGARGEQYFGPGTRLTVT.

The chain combines TRBV7-8 with TRBJ2-1; TRBD2 aligns across 7 bases. From germline, CDR1 is SGHVS and CDR2 FQNEAQ. The junction had 5 bases not matched to a gene; V was cut back by 5 bases and J by 4 bases. This CDR3 comprises 14 residues. CDR3 DNA sequence: TGTGCCAGCAGCCTGCGGGAGAGGTACAATGAGCAGTTCTTC. Amino acid sequence: CASSLRERYNEQFF.

The chain couples TRBV5-4 to TRBJ2-1; 10 bases align to TRBD1. V gave up 4 bases and J gave up 1 base; unmatched junction bases: 8. CDR3 length: 17 residues. Germline V gene data show CDR1 as SGHNT and CDR2 as YYREEE (reference sequence). The CDR3 DNA is TGTGCCAGCAGCCTGGGACAGGGGACAGCTTCCTACAATGAGCAGTTCTTC. It encodes CASSLGQGTASYNEQFF.

CDR3 in amino acids: CASSFAQGRGETQYF. CDR3 coding DNA: TGCGCCAGCAGCTTTGCACAGGGGAGGGGAGAGACCCAGTACTTC. The chain employs TRBV5-1 and TRBJ2-5, with D possibly called TRBD1 or TRBD2 (7 bases each). From germline, CDR1 is SGHRS and CDR2 YFSETQ. CDR3 length: 15 amino acids. Deletions cut 2 bases from V and 4 bases from J, with 15 bases between.

This clonotype was seen more than once but under ten times. The germline gene is not matched at one end of the junction; a read error may be the cause. The rearrangement joins TRBV6-6 to TRBJ1-2; a possible D gene is TRBD1 (5 bases). The CDR3 sequence is 11 residues long. Germline CDR1 and CDR2: MNHNY and SVGAGI (reference sequence). In DNA form, the CDR3 reads TGTGCCAGCAGCCGTTTAAGGGACGCCCGCTTC. It codes for CASSRLRDARF.

The chain recombines TRBV11-2 with TRBJ2-3; D not resolved. Germline CDR1 reads SGHAT; CDR2 reads FQNNGV. CDR3 length equals 15 residues. V was clipped by 5 bases and J by 0 bases, with 12 bases between them. CDR3 nucleotide sequence: TGTGCCAGCAGCCGGGCGCCGCTAAGCACAGATACGCAGTATTTT. It yields the protein CASSRAPLSTDTQYF.

The rearrangement uses TRBV7-6 and TRBJ2-3; possibly TRBD1 for D (6 bases). Trimming took 5 bases from V and 2 from J, leaving 17 bases between them. This CDR3 is built from 16 residues. The V gene's germline CDR1 is SGHVS and CDR2 FNYEAQ. Here the CDR3 DNA reads TGTGCCAGCAGCCTCCCTCGGGCAGGGGCCACAGATACGCAGTATTTT. It encodes CASSLPRAGATDTQYF.

The chain combines TRBV7-6 with TRBJ2-3; D may be TRBD1 or TRBD2 (7 bases each). V shed 4 bases and J shed 4 bases, with 15 bases lying between them. CDR1 and CDR2 (germline): SGHVS, FNYEAQ. CDR3 size: 15 residues. CDR3 in amino acids: CASSSMTGRADTQYF. In nucleotides, the CDR3 is TGTGCCAGCAGCTCAATGACAGGGAGGGCAGATACGCAGTATTTT.

This rearrangement joins TRBV20-1 to TRBJ2-1; 10 nucleotides agree with TRBD1. CDR1 DFQATT and CDR2 SNEGSKA come from the germline V gene (reference sequence). J lost 0 bases, V lost 4 bases, and 3 bases had no gene match. This CDR3 is built from 15 residues. The CDR3 DNA reads TGCAGTGCTAAGGGACAGGGGTTCTCCTACAATGAGCAGTTCTTC. This encodes CSAKGQGFSYNEQFF.

This sequence joins TRBV12-3 or TRBV12-4 and TRBJ2-7, with D maybe TRBD2 (5 bases). Trimming removed 2 bases from V and 10 bases from J, with 9 bases in between. This CDR3 is built from 11 residues. The CDR3 DNA reads TGTGCCAGCAGTTTAATGGGGAGTCAGTACTTC. Amino acids: CASSLMGSQYF.